This entry concerns a single TCR beta chain. The antigen remains unidentified. Germline loops: CDR1 SGHVS, CDR2 FQNEAQ. There are 14 residues in the CDR3. V lost 7 bases to trimming and J lost 1 base, with 14 bases between them. Method: immunoSEQ multiplex PCR; TCRdb's copy keeps in-frame clones and lacks some. The sample consists of about 180,000 clones, roughly 94% of them appearing once. This specimen belongs to a study of T cell responses to AZD1222 COVID-19 vaccine. The study's findings and limits: The number of AZD1222 recipients seropositive at baseline was only six. Of spike-specific TCRs, nearly half reportedly target regions left unmutated in variants. Vaccine-associated CD4 TCRs spanned spike, dominant at 160-218 and 743-854.

This sequence originates from an adult who received the AZD1222 COVID-19 vaccine. The sequencing here drew on peripheral blood, taken 28 days after the second AZD1222 dose. The chain couples TRBV7-8 to TRBJ2-7; D may be TRBD2 (7 bases). CDR3 nucleotides: TGTGCCAGCAACTTGGGAGGGGGTTCCTACGAGCAGTACTTC. This encodes CASNLGGGSYEQYF.